This TCR beta chain was profiled in a study of cytomegalovirus exposure and HLA in healthy donors. Study outcomes and limitations: Later analysis found that TCR beta chains associated with HLA were more clonally expanded than other, equally common chains.

This clone has more than one count but fewer than ten. Its cognate antigen is unknown. The V segment lost 0 bases and the J segment 4 bases; nucleotides outside the gene matches: 7. Germline V CDR1 and CDR2: MGHRA, YSYEKL. This CDR3 is 16 amino acids long. 60 Vbeta and 13 Jbeta primers were used in PCR. Libraries were prepared by immunoSEQ multiplex PCR; TCRdb keeps only in-frame clonotypes and omits some of them. The sample lists about 92,000 clones; 80% were seen once. This sequence joins TRBV4-1 and TRBJ2-3, with 7 bases matching TRBD1. The clonotype was recovered from a man between 18 and 35 years old in good health and CMV-seronegative. The sequencing sample was made of PBMCs. CDR3 residues: CASSQDPGGFADTQYF. Here the CDR3 DNA reads TGCGCCAGCAGCCAAGATCCAGGGGGTTTCGCAGATACGCAGTATTTT.